The 5 T cell receptor beta chains reported below all come from one sample, sequenced in a study of blood T cell repertoires in COVID-19. Clones were sequenced by immunoSEQ multiplex PCR, and TCRdb holds only the in-frame ones, with some missing. The sample has approximately 140,000 clones; over 80% are singletons. The specimen was peripheral blood. These receptors came from a woman aged 40 to 50 with active or convalescent COVID-19.

This chain uses TRBV11-2 with TRBJ1-1; D is ambiguous. V lost 5 bases and J lost 3, with 10 bases in between. From germline, CDR1 is SGHAT and CDR2 FQNNGV. The CDR3 is made up of 13 amino acids. CDR3 DNA sequence: TGTGCCAGCAGCCACAGCGGTGACACTGAAGCTTTCTTT. The encoded protein is CASSHSGDTEAFF.

Only a few counts were recorded for this clone. This sequence joins TRBV2 and TRBJ1-2; 7 bases map to TRBD1. Germline V CDR1 and CDR2: SNHLY, FYNNEI. V was clipped by 4 bases and J by 2 bases; unmatched bases: 7. This CDR3 region has 15 residues. CDR3 amino acids: CASSVRGRLNYGYTF. The DNA of the CDR3 is TGTGCCAGCAGTGTAAGGGGGCGCCTAAACTATGGCTACACCTTC.

This clone occurred a few times. The chain is built from TRBV15 and TRBJ1-3; possibly TRBD1 for D (6 bases). In germline, CDR1 is LNHNV, CDR2 YYDKDF (reference sequence). Trimming removed 1 base at V and 4 bases at J, with 11 bases between. The CDR3 consists of 15 residues. CDR3 nucleotide sequence: TGTGCCACCAGCAGAGTGAGGGGGTCAGGAAACACCATATATTTT. Translated, it gives CATSRVRGSGNTIYF.

The chain couples TRBV19 to TRBJ1-6, with 8 bases aligning to TRBD1. Germline V gives CDR1 LNHDA, CDR2 SQIVND (reference sequence). The junction had 12 bases not matched to a gene; V was cut back by 2 bases and J by 9 bases. The CDR3 spans 17 residues. CDR3 sequence (DNA): TGTGCCAGTAGTATATCCCATCCGGACAGGGTGTCTTCACCCCTCCACTTT. Translation: CASSISHPDRVSSPLHF. Full variable domain (outside the CDR3, taken from reference TRBV19 and TRBJ1-6): DGGITQSPKYLFRKEGQNVTLSCEQNLNHDAMYWYRQDPGQGLRLIYYSQIVNDFQKGDIAEGYSVSREKKESFPLTVTSAQKNPTAFYLCASSISHPDRVSSPLHFGNGTRLTVT.

The J gene is TRBJ1-6, the V gene TRBV9; the D gene is possibly TRBD1 (5 bases). With 3 bases removed from V and 0 bases from J, the gap between germline ends came to 7 bases. The length of the CDR3 is 15 residues. CDR1 is SGDLS and CDR2 is YYNGEE in the germline V gene. The CDR3 DNA reads TGTGCCAGCAGCGGACAGAGCTCCTATAATTCACCCCTCCACTTT. The encoded protein is CASSGQSSYNSPLHF.